Presented here are 20 T cell receptor beta chains from one specimen sequenced in a study of T cells in Graves' hyperthyroidism and ophthalmopathy. Amplified TCR beta CDR3 regions derived from RNA transcripts. TCR CDR3 underwent first-round RT-PCR with the HTBI primer set. TCRdb re-called the multiplex PCR reads with MiXCR, one entry per CDR3 protein. Of 550,000 to 600,000 distinct CDR3 sequences listed, 13% to 15% were seen once; the top ten hold 6.5% to 9%. Sequenced input: blood. These receptors all stem from a woman between 18 and 29 years old with Graves' ophthalmopathy.

The rearrangement links TRBV3-1 to TRBJ2-1; TRBD2 aligns across 11 bases. The CDR3 is 16 residues long. After removal of 1 base from V and 4 bases from J, the junction contained 3 bases not matched to a gene. The germline V gene has CDR1 LGHDT and CDR2 YNNKEL (reference sequence). CDR3 DNA sequence: TGTGCCAGCAGCCAAGGGACTAGCGGGCGTTACAATGAGCAGTTCTTC. Its translation: CASSQGTSGRYNEQFF.

This clonotype has more than one count but fewer than ten. This rearrangement joins TRBV20-1 to TRBJ2-1; tentative D call: TRBD2 (7 bases). Germline values: CDR1 DFQATT, CDR2 SNEGSKA (reference sequence). The CDR3 has 12 amino acids. V was clipped by 5 bases and J by 5 bases, with 10 bases between them. CDR3 nucleotide sequence: TGCAGTGCTGGGGGGGCCAACAATGAGCAGTTCTTC. Amino acid sequence: CSAGGANNEQFF.

This clonotype was detected many times. The rearrangement uses TRBV2 and TRBJ2-5, with 8 nucleotides matching TRBD1. Trimming cost V 10 bases and J 5 bases; bases outside gene matches: 12. The length of the CDR3 is 14 residues. CDR1 and CDR2 from the germline V gene are SNHLY and FYNNEI. The CDR3 is CATKTGVGRETQYF. Written as DNA, the CDR3 is TGTGCCACCAAGACAGGGGTGGGTCGGGAGACCCAGTACTTC.

Comment on this clonotype: A much larger clone lies a single base off, so this may be a read error. The chain couples TRBV20-1 to TRBJ1-6; TRBD1 matches at 7 bases. Germline V gene data show CDR1 as DFQATT and CDR2 as SNEGSKA (reference sequence). This CDR3 has 14 amino acids. The V and J ends lost 1 base and 6 bases, in that order; junction bases with no gene match: 3. In DNA form, the CDR3 reads TGCAGTGCTAGAGCTGCAGGGGGTAATTCACCCCTCCACTTT. It yields the protein CSARAAGGNSPLHF.

This rearrangement joins TRBV7-9 to TRBJ2-1; tentative D call: TRBD2 (5 bases). The germline V and J ends were trimmed by 0 bases and 7 bases, with 16 bases remaining between them. Germline loops: CDR1 SEHNR, CDR2 FQNEAQ (reference sequence). CDR3 length equals 16 residues. The CDR3 DNA follows: TGTGCCAGCAGCTTAGCGCCAGGCGGAGGTGGTAATGAGCAGTTCTTC. It specifies CASSLAPGGGGNEQFF.

There are a few counts of this clonotype. V and J are TRBV5-1 and TRBJ1-2, with 10 bases fitting TRBD1. The CDR3 consists of 16 residues. The junction had 11 bases not matched to a gene; V was cut back by 5 bases and J by 4 bases. Per germline, CDR1 SGHRS and CDR2 YFSETQ. The CDR3 DNA sequence: TGCGCCAGCAGACCTTGGGGGGGGACAGGGGTCTATGGCTACACCTTC. This encodes CASRPWGGTGVYGYTF.

This clonotype was seen at least ten times. The chain has TRBV12-3 or TRBV12-4 and TRBJ1-1, with a possible D match to TRBD1 (5 bases). The CDR3 length is 16 residues. The V end was cut by 6 bases, the J end by 0 bases, with 17 bases between. The CDR3 DNA follows: TGTGCCAGCAGGAAGGTGGGGCCTCTCATGAACACTGAAGCTTTCTTT. Protein sequence: CASRKVGPLMNTEAFF.

This clonotype has at least ten counts. This chain links TRBV28 with TRBJ2-7, with D possibly being TRBD1 or TRBD2 (5 bases each). Germline V lookup: CDR1 MDHEN, CDR2 SYDVKM. The CDR3 length is 14 residues. V was pared by 3 bases and J by 4 bases, with 13 bases between. The CDR3 protein is CASSFGLRGYEQYF. The CDR3 DNA sequence: TGTGCCAGCAGTTTCGGACTGAGGGGATACGAGCAGTACTTC.

This clonotype was counted many times. The chain combines TRBV3-1 with TRBJ2-3, with a weak D call TRBD1 (6 bases). Germline lookup yields CDR1 LGHDT and CDR2 YNNKEL (reference sequence). The CDR3 has 16 residues. Trimming took off 2 bases at V and 4 bases at J, with 16 bases between the two ends. CDR3 nucleotide sequence: TGTGCCAGCAGCCAACTAAACAGGGTTTTGGCAGATACGCAGTATTTT. Translating it yields CASSQLNRVLADTQYF.

The J gene is TRBJ2-6, the V gene TRBV19; TRBD1 matches 8 bases. J was trimmed by 1 base and V by 6 bases; bases with no gene match: 5. Germline V gene sequence: CDR1 LNHDA, CDR2 SQIVND (reference sequence). The CDR3 runs 16 residues. The DNA for the CDR3 is TGTGCCAGTAGAGACAGGGGCAAATCTGGGGCCAACGTCCTGACTTTC. Protein: CASRDRGKSGANVLTF. Together with reference TRBV19 and TRBJ2-6, the CDR3 gives the full variable domain: DGGITQSPKYLFRKEGQNVTLSCEQNLNHDAMYWYRQDPGQGLRLIYYSQIVNDFQKGDIAEGYSVSREKKESFPLTVTSAQKNPTAFYLCASRDRGKSGANVLTFGAGSRLTVL.

The rearrangement joins TRBV27 to TRBJ2-3; TRBD2 agrees at 12 bases. The CDR3 totals 16 residues. Unmatched junction bases numbered 6, after V lost 6 bases and J lost 2 bases. CDR1 MNHEY and CDR2 SMNVEV come from the germline V gene (reference sequence). The CDR3 sequence: CASRYGLAGITDTQYF. As DNA, the CDR3 is TGTGCCAGCAGATATGGACTAGCGGGGATCACAGATACGCAGTATTTT.

This clonotype has ten or more counts. The chain employs TRBV12-3 or TRBV12-4 and TRBJ1-2; D is possibly TRBD1 (6 bases). The length of the CDR3 is 13 residues. Trimming pared 10 bases from V and 5 bases from J, leaving 17 bases between. The CDR3 DNA reads as TGTGCCACCGAGGCGGGACACAAATATGGCTACACCTTC. Its protein is CATEAGHKYGYTF.

The rearrangement links TRBV10-3 to TRBJ2-3; D ambiguous. Germline assignment: CDR1 ENHRY and CDR2 SYGVKD. The V and J ends lost 2 bases and 9 bases respectively, with 9 bases between them. The CDR3 length is 12 residues. CDR3 sequence reads: CAISEGIVTQYF. CDR3 nucleotides: TGTGCCATCAGTGAGGGGATTGTAACGCAGTATTTT.

This clonotype was detected many times. The chain couples TRBV10-3 to TRBJ2-5, with TRBD2 identical over 10 bases. After removal of 0 bases from V and 1 base from J, the junction contained 8 bases not matched to a gene. CDR1 and CDR2 from the germline V gene are ENHRY and SYGVKD. The CDR3 extends over 18 amino acids. The CDR3 bases are TGTGCCATCAGTGAGTCTACTAGCGGGATGGTGGCCCAAGAGACCCAGTACTTC. Its protein is CAISESTSGMVAQETQYF.

The table lists this clonotype with many counts. The gene calls are TRBV5-8 and TRBJ2-7, with 7 positions matching TRBD1. Per germline, CDR1 SGHTS and CDR2 YDEGEE. The CDR3 length is 16 residues. The J segment lost 2 bases and the V segment lost 4 bases, leaving 12 bases of the junction unmatched. The CDR3 loop reads CASSVSSGTEAYEQYF. CDR3 DNA sequence: TGTGCCAGCAGCGTCAGCTCCGGGACAGAAGCCTACGAGCAGTACTTC.

This clonotype was seen more than once but under ten times. This chain joins TRBV25-1 and TRBJ2-7; 10 nucleotides agree with TRBD2. J lost 7 bases, V lost 2 bases, and 8 bases had no gene match. Germline values: CDR1 MGHDK, CDR2 SYGVNS. The CDR3 has 15 residues. CDR3 DNA: TGTGCCAGCAGTGAAGTGACTAGCGGGCTACGAGAGCAGTACTTC. Encoded protein: CASSEVTSGLREQYF.

V is TRBV10-2 and J is TRBJ1-6; possible D gene TRBD1, 5 bases. Between the trimmed V and J ends, which lost 2 bases and 9 bases, there was a span of 11 bases. CDR1 is WSHSY and CDR2 is SAAADI in the germline V gene. CDR3 length: 14 amino acids. The CDR3 here is CASSEVGGFSPLHF. The CDR3 DNA follows: TGCGCCAGCAGTGAGGTGGGGGGGTTTTCACCCCTCCACTTT.

This clonotype was found many times. The chain has TRBV12-3 or TRBV12-4 and TRBJ1-1; no definite D call. The CDR3 totals 14 residues. V lost 3 bases and J lost 0, with 8 bases in between. Here the CDR3 reads CASSFLGMNTEAFF. CDR3 DNA sequence: TGTGCCAGCAGTTTTCTGGGAATGAACACTGAAGCTTTCTTT.

The CDR3 sequence is CASSGRDRARETQYF. CDR3 DNA: TGTGCCAGCAGTGGTAGGGACAGGGCTAGGGAGACCCAGTACTTC. The V call is TRBV2, the J call TRBJ2-5, with 9 positions matching TRBD1. The CDR3 sequence is 15 residues long. Germline CDR1 is SNHLY and CDR2 is FYNNEI. V shed 4 bases and J 5 bases; nucleotides not matched to a gene: 8.

This clonotype appeared many times. The chain has TRBV7-9 and TRBJ1-4; 10 bases line up with TRBD1. CDR3 length: 15 amino acids. Germline-derived CDR1 and CDR2 are SEHNR and FQNEAQ (reference sequence). The junction had 2 bases not matched to a gene; V was cut back by 1 base and J by 6 bases. The CDR3 coding sequence is TGTGCCAGCAGCTTAGGTGGGACAGGGGATGAAAAACTGTTTTTT. This encodes CASSLGGTGDEKLFF.